The clone carrying this T cell receptor beta chain has ten or more counts. The antigen remains undetermined. This sample was taken from a study of T cells in Graves' hyperthyroidism and ophthalmopathy. Study-wide background: Initial diagnosis, before any treatment, was when peripheral blood was collected. Overall study results and limits: In the blood, most expanded thyroid clonotypes above 0.001 appeared as well. Researchers report that a 13 V-J model separated ophthalmopathy from stable hyperthyroidism.

Under 3 months was the duration of disease in ophthalmopathy patients, who also had a Clinical Activity Score of at least 3 and a NOSPECS grade of at least 4. The CDR3 regions of TCR beta were amplified from RNA transcripts. During a first-round RT-PCR of the TCR CDR3, the HTBI primer set was used. A single record per CDR3 protein comes from TCRdb applying MiXCR to the multiplex PCR reads. The repertoire holds more than 500,000 distinct CDR3 sequences, with about 16% as singletons. The receptor was derived from a woman aged 25-40 years with Graves' ophthalmopathy. The sequenced material came from blood.

CDR3 DNA sequence: TGTGCCAGCAGTGAGATGGGTAGCAATCAGCCCCAGCATTTT. Translation gives CASSEMGSNQPQHF. The chain links TRBV2 to TRBJ1-5; the D is unclear. The CDR3 has 14 amino acids. Per germline, CDR1 SNHLY and CDR2 FYNNEI. V gave up 3 bases and J gave up 0 bases, with 6 bases separating them.